This T cell receptor (beta chain) is drawn from a study of shared clonotypes between healthy human individuals. Sequenced by immunoSEQ multiplex PCR; TCRdb stores in-frame clones only, minus some. Of about 470,000 clones in the sample, about 76% were seen once. Broader study findings: Blood was the sole source, and tissue repertoires probably differ.

In regard to this clone: Its antigen remains unknown.

Material for sequencing was PBMCs. This clonotype was sampled from a woman aged 40 to 49 in good health. Some clones in this sample may be carry-over from other donors' samples.

Here the CDR3 reads CASHLIGAEGTEAFF. The DNA of the CDR3 is TGTGCCAGCCACTTGATAGGGGCTGAGGGGACTGAAGCTTTCTTT. The V call is TRBV5-6, the J call TRBJ1-1; TRBD1 is a possible D gene (5 bases). The V and J ends lost 7 bases and 5 bases respectively, with 21 bases between them. Germline CDR1 is SGHDT and CDR2 is YYEEEE. This CDR3 is built from 15 residues.